The 12 T cell receptor beta chains listed next were all sequenced from one sample in a study of glioma-infiltrating T cells (TCRdb year 2016). The listed sequencing device is Illumina MiSeq. The iRepertoire nested amplicon-rescue multiplex PCR (arm-PCR) platform was used to amplify TCR alpha and beta CDR3 regions from RNA. TCRdb reran the public reads through fastp at Q25 and MiXCR, keeping productive beta chains. For every CDR3 protein sequence, its rows merge into one entry that carries the most common genes and DNA. The sample table shows 400,000 or so distinct CDR3 sequences, and about two fifths are seen once. The top ten hold 9.5% to 15% of the sample. The material sequenced was glioma tissue, nonneoplastic brain tissue, or PBMCs (not recorded which). The source is a human donor with low-grade glioma or glioblastoma, undergoing nonglioma brain surgery, or in good health (not recorded which).

The chain uses TRBV29-1 and TRBJ2-3; TRBD2 aligns across 10 bases. Trimming cost V 4 bases and J 0 bases; bases outside gene matches: 4. The CDR3 spans 15 residues. Germline CDR1 is SQVTM and CDR2 is ANQGSEA. CDR3 amino acids: CSVGLTSGSTDTQYF. The CDR3 DNA reads TGCAGCGTTGGATTGACTAGCGGGAGCACAGATACGCAGTATTTT.

This clonotype was observed at least ten times. The DNA of the CDR3 is TGCAGTGCTCGAGCGACTAGCGGGAGCGATGAGCAGTTCTTC. It translates to CSARATSGSDEQFF. The chain is built from TRBV20-1 and TRBJ2-1; the match to TRBD2 covers 12 bases. The V gene end was trimmed by 5 bases and the J gene end by 8 bases; junction bases not matched to a gene: 7. This CDR3 has 14 residues. The germline gives CDR1 DFQATT, CDR2 SNEGSKA (reference sequence).

This clonotype was seen repeatedly, ten times or more. The V gene is TRBV6-1, the J gene TRBJ1-1, with D maybe TRBD1 (6 bases). V shed 6 bases and J shed 2 bases, with 16 bases lying between them. CDR3 size: 15 residues. CDR1 is MNHNS and CDR2 is SASEGT in the germline V gene. CDR3 DNA: TGTGCCAGCAGGCCCTCCGGGACACCTAACACTGAAGCTTTCTTT. This sequence encodes CASRPSGTPNTEAFF.

Turning to this clonotype: A read error may account for a junction end that differs from germline. The chain carries TRBV5-5 and TRBJ2-7; D remains unclear. Germline V gene data show CDR1 as SGHKS and CDR2 as YYEKEE (reference sequence). CDR3 length: 12 amino acids. CDR3 sequence (DNA): TGCGCCAGCAGCTTGGAATCCCACGAGCAGTACTTC. This sequence encodes CASSLESHEQYF.

J is TRBJ2-5 and V is TRBV9, with no clear D. The germline gives CDR1 SGDLS, CDR2 YYNGEE. The CDR3 is 14 amino acids. V dropped 0 bases and J dropped 5 bases, with 11 bases sitting between them. The CDR3 sequence is CASSVEGKLETQYF. The DNA for the CDR3 is TGTGCCAGCAGCGTAGAAGGAAAGTTGGAGACCCAGTACTTC.

This clonotype was observed at least ten times. The genes are TRBV6-1 and TRBJ1-5; D gene ambiguous. This CDR3 contains 14 residues. V lost 3 bases and J lost 5, with 11 bases in between. CDR1 is MNHNS and CDR2 is SASEGT in the germline V gene. The CDR3 coding sequence is TGTGCCAGCAGTGAGATAGCAGTCTATCAGCCCCAGCATTTT. Residues: CASSEIAVYQPQHF.

V and J are TRBV4-1 and TRBJ2-3, with a weak D call TRBD2 (5 bases). This CDR3 spans 15 amino acids. Trimming pared 4 bases from V and 5 bases from J, leaving 16 bases between. CDR1 is MGHRA and CDR2 is YSYEKL in the germline V gene. The chain's CDR3 is CASSRRAATVDTQYF. The CDR3 nucleotides are TGCGCCAGCAGCCGGCGGGCGGCCACCGTAGATACGCAGTATTTT.

This clonotype has at least ten counts. The rearrangement links TRBV20-1 to TRBJ2-3; a possible D gene is TRBD2 (5 bases). CDR1 and CDR2 (germline): DFQATT, SNEGSKA (reference sequence). V was cut by 3 bases and J by 2 bases, with 9 bases left in between. This CDR3 contains 13 residues. CDR3 sequence reads: CSASRDSTDTQYF. Here the CDR3 DNA reads TGCAGTGCTAGCCGGGATTCCACAGATACGCAGTATTTT.

For this clonotype: A much larger clone differs from this one at a single base, so this may be a read error. J is TRBJ1-2 and V is TRBV6-5; D is unclear. The CDR3 loop spans 14 amino acids. Germline V gene data show CDR1 as MNHEY and CDR2 as SVGAGI. The CDR3 reads CAGSYGPPGYGYTF. CDR3 DNA sequence: TGTGCCGGCAGTTACGGGCCACCGGGCTATGGCTACACCTTC.

In this sample, this clonotype turned up many times. CDR3 sequence: CASSLSPSSYEQYF. Here the CDR3 DNA reads TGTGCCAGCAGTTTAAGTCCGAGCTCCTACGAGCAGTACTTC. The gene calls are TRBV27 and TRBJ2-7, with D hard to call. V lost 2 bases, J lost 0 bases, and 8 bases lay in between. Germline V gene sequence: CDR1 MNHEY, CDR2 SMNVEV (reference sequence). The CDR3 extends over 14 amino acids.

With respect to this clonotype: The conserved final phenylalanine or tryptophan is absent from the CDR3, which likely points to a read error. J is TRBJ1-1 and V is TRBV4-2; the D is unclear. The V and J ends lost 0 bases and 3 bases respectively, with 5 bases between them. The germline V gene encodes CDR1 LGHNA and CDR2 YNFKEQ. The length of the CDR3 is 13 residues. The CDR3 nucleotides are TGTGCCAGCAGCCAAGACCGATACACTGAAGCTTTCTCT. Its translation: CASSQDRYTEAFS.

J is TRBJ2-3 and V is TRBV27; 15 nucleotides match TRBD2. The J segment lost 5 bases and the V segment lost 2 bases, leaving 8 bases of the junction unmatched. This CDR3 has 18 residues. CDR1 and CDR2 from the germline V gene are MNHEY and SMNVEV (reference sequence). DNA for the CDR3: TGTGCCAGCAGTTTAGGACTAGCGGGAGGGGTGCATGAAGATACGCAGTATTTT. This gives the protein CASSLGLAGGVHEDTQYF.